The source of this T cell receptor (beta chain) is a study of T cell responses to AZD1222 COVID-19 vaccine (dated by TCRdb to the early 2020s). In terms of the full investigation: Because spike-specific TCR depth and breadth did not differ between the two schedules, AZD1222 recipients who got a second dose at roughly 4 weeks were pooled with those who got a second dose at roughly 12 weeks. TCR sequencing covered 230 to 250 trial participants: 207 given two doses of AZD1222 and 26 given two doses of MenACWY control vaccine. Trial participants were enrolled into age subgroups of 18-55, 56-69 and 70-plus years, which contained roughly 150, 30 and 60 TCR-sequenced participants, respectively.

A note on this clone: What antigen it recognizes has not been identified. No clone much larger than this one lies a single base away; base qualities are absent.

Broader findings and caveats from the paper: Reportedly, almost half of the unique spike-specific TCRs recognized epitopes lying outside the regions that are mutated in the B.1.351 and B.1.1.7 variants. Spike-specific TCR breadth and depth rose significantly after two AZD1222 doses compared with day 0 and with MenACWY recipients. The vaccine-associated CD4 TCRs covered the entire spike protein, and the dominant responses fell in regions 160-218 and 743-854. Participants were mostly white British, with more females than males. The authors suggested clonal diversity may have been underestimated. Because no day 14 peak-response samples were available, the repertoires could be characterized only after the peak T cell response. Conclusions about previously exposed vaccinees are limited, since just 6 or 7 AZD1222 recipients were seropositive for SARS-CoV-2 at baseline. The 56-69-year group was small, and its depth increase did not reach significance, likely because of low power.

Taken from cysteine to phenylalanine, the CDR3 has 14 residues. Only CDR3 DNA is held: 42 bases, read in frame from base 1. V was cut back by 7 bases and J by 4 bases, leaving a gap of 14 bases between them. The germline V gene yields SNHLY for CDR1 and FYNNEI for CDR2. The time point label, as the study defines it: baseline before first vaccination. Samples from vaccinated people were obtained from the UK trials COV001 and COV002, which included a single-blind randomized controlled phase 2/3 trial of AZD1222 (ChAdOx1 nCoV-19) in healthy adults. For TCRbeta chain sequencing, PBMC samples were collected from trial participants at day 0 and at day 28 after the second dose. The CDR3 regions of human TCRbeta chains were analyzed by immunosequencing. The paper's processing steps were these. TCRs in the repertoires were matched against a reference library of SARS-CoV-2-specific TCRs that had been generated with the MIRA antigen-specificity platform. Breadth was defined as the fraction of unique TCRs that were SARS-CoV-2-associated. Depth was defined as the fraction of total T cells that were SARS-CoV-2-associated. Using the MIRA data, each spike-specific TCR was mapped to the spike region that the TCR reacts to and placed in a CD4 or CD8 class. Log10-transformed breadth and depth values were compared by one-way ANOVA with Sidak's multiple comparisons tests. TCRdb retrieved this table from immuneACCESS and kept in-frame rearrangements only. Not all clones are present; in checked studies, unresolved V genes account for under half, and no reason is known for the remainder. That table is the source of V, J and clone size, and D and trimming were worked out from the DNA. This sample has roughly 140,000 clones in its table, and approximately 88% of those were observed once. The ten largest clonotypes hold approximately 2.3% of the sample.

The V and J segments used are TRBV2 and TRBJ1-5; the D gene cannot be named for sure. The sample here was peripheral blood, taken on day 0 of AZD1222 vaccination. The TCR sequence derives from an adult in good health. The nucleotides are TGTGCCAGCACTCCTATCGCGGGGAATCAGCCCCAGCATTTT. Its protein is CASTPIAGNQPQHF. Reference TRBV2 and TRBJ1-5 proteins supply the regions before and after the CDR3; the full variable domain is: EPEVTQTPSHQVTQMGQEVILRCVPISNHLYFYWYRQILGQKVEFLVSFYNNEISEKSEIFDDQFSVERPDGSNFTLKIRSTKLEDSAMYFCASTPIAGNQPQHFGDGTRLSIL.